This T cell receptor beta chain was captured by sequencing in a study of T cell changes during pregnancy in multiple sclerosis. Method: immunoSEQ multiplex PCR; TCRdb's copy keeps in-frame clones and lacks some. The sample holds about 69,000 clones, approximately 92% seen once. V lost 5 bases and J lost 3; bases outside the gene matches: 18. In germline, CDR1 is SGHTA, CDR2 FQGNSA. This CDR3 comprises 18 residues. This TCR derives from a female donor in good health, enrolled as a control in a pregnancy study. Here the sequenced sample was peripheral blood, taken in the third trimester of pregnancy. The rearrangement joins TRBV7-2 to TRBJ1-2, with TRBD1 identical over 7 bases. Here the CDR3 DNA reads TGTGCCAGCAGCACGAACACGCGGATAAAGGGACAGCACTATGGCTACACCTTC. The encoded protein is CASSTNTRIKGQHYGYTF.